This is a list of T cell receptor beta chains from one sample in a study of cytotoxic CD8 clonotypes in ibrutinib-treated CLL. Sequencing used immunoSEQ multiplex PCR; TCRdb keeps in-frame clones, though not all of them. The data hold 300,000 to 350,000 clones, with more than 65% observed a single time. Source: PBMCs, taken before ibrutinib treatment. Every receptor here comes from a human donor with chronic lymphocytic leukemia. The CDR3 runs from the conserved cysteine through the conserved F or W. D genes are given only for firm matches. Expanded clones get a size class; other rows say once, few or many, or leave the size out.

clone_size: .; d_call: .; v_call: TRBV4-2; j_call: TRBJ2-7; cdr3_nt: TGTGCCAGCAGCCAAGTAGAAGGACAGTCCTACGAGCAGTACTTC; cdr3_aa: CASSQVEGQSYEQYF
clone_size: .; d_call: .; v_call: TRBV29-1; j_call: TRBJ2-7; cdr3_nt: TGCAGCGTTGAAGAGTTGGGGGGACTTGTCTACGAGCAGTACTTC; cdr3_aa: CSVEELGGLVYEQYF
clone_size: .; d_call: TRBD1; v_call: TRBV28; j_call: TRBJ2-7; cdr3_nt: TGTGCCAGCAGTTCCTGGGACAGGGTCAACGAGCAGTACTTC; cdr3_aa: CASSSWDRVNEQYF
clone_size: .; d_call: .; v_call: TRBV2; j_call: TRBJ2-3; cdr3_nt: TGTGCCAGCAGTGAACAGCTAGATACGCAGTATTTT; cdr3_aa: CASSEQLDTQYF
clone_size: once; d_call: .; v_call: TRBV28; j_call: TRBJ1-3; cdr3_nt: TGTGCCAGCAGTACCATCGACAGGCCCGGAAACACCATATATTTT; cdr3_aa: CASSTIDRPGNTIYF
clone_size: .; d_call: .; v_call: TRBV9; j_call: TRBJ2-1; cdr3_nt: TGTGCCAGCAGCGTAGTTTCCGATGAGCAGTTCTTC; cdr3_aa: CASSVVSDEQFF
clone_size: few; d_call: .; v_call: TRBV5-5; j_call: TRBJ2-1; cdr3_nt: TGTGCCAGCAGCTTGGCCTACAATGAGCAGTTCTTC; cdr3_aa: CASSLAYNEQFF
clone_size: .; d_call: .; v_call: TRBV19; j_call: TRBJ2-2; cdr3_nt: TGTGCCAGTAGTAGTCCTAGCGCAAACACCGGGGAGCTGTTTTTT; cdr3_aa: CASSSPSANTGELFF
clone_size: .; d_call: .; v_call: TRBV2; j_call: TRBJ2-6; cdr3_nt: TGTGCCAGCAAAGGGCTATCTGGGGCCAACGTCCTGACTTTC; cdr3_aa: CASKGLSGANVLTF
clone_size: .; d_call: .; v_call: TRBV25-1; j_call: TRBJ2-5; cdr3_nt: TGTGCCAGCAGTGATCCTCGACAGGAAGGACTGAGGTACTTC; cdr3_aa: CASSDPRQEGLRYF
clone_size: .; d_call: TRBD1; v_call: TRBV7-8; j_call: TRBJ1-1; cdr3_nt: TGTGCCAGCAGCGTCGGGACAGGGGGTTCGGGAACTGAAGCTTTCTTT; cdr3_aa: CASSVGTGGSGTEAFF
clone_size: .; d_call: TRBD2; v_call: TRBV10-2; j_call: TRBJ2-1; cdr3_nt: TGCGCCAGCAGCAGTGGCGGGAGGGTGTACAATGAGCAGTTCTTC; cdr3_aa: CASSSGGRVYNEQFF
clone_size: .; d_call: TRBD2; v_call: TRBV7-6; j_call: TRBJ2-1; cdr3_nt: TGTGCCAGCAGCTTAGCATATGTCGGGTCTAGCGGGTACAATGAGCAGTTCTTC; cdr3_aa: CASSLAYVGSSGYNEQFF
clone_size: .; d_call: .; v_call: TRBV9; j_call: TRBJ1-1; cdr3_nt: TGTGCCAGCAGCGTAGTGGTTGGAGTGAACACTGAAGCTTTCTTT; cdr3_aa: CASSVVVGVNTEAFF
clone_size: few; d_call: .; v_call: TRBV7-9; j_call: TRBJ2-7; cdr3_nt: TGTGCCAGCAGCCCGGGCCCCGGGCAAACCTACGAGCAGTACTTC; cdr3_aa: CASSPGPGQTYEQYF
clone_size: .; d_call: .; v_call: TRBV5-1; j_call: TRBJ1-2; cdr3_nt: TGCGCCAGCAGCTTGACAGAAACCAAATCCCCCTATGGCTACACCTTC; cdr3_aa: CASSLTETKSPYGYTF
clone_size: .; d_call: .; v_call: TRBV18; j_call: TRBJ2-2; cdr3_nt: TGTGCCAGCTCAAACGGACTGTATTCGAACACCGGGGAGCTGTTTTTT; cdr3_aa: CASSNGLYSNTGELFF
clone_size: .; d_call: .; v_call: TRBV11-2; j_call: TRBJ2-7; cdr3_nt: TGTGCCAGCAGCTTAGAGTCGGGTTACGAGCAGTACTTC; cdr3_aa: CASSLESGYEQYF
clone_size: once; d_call: TRBD2; v_call: TRBV27; j_call: TRBJ2-2; cdr3_nt: TGTGCCAGCAGTACCTTAGCGGGAGTAGGGACCGGGGAGCTGTTTTTT; cdr3_aa: CASSTLAGVGTGELFF
clone_size: .; d_call: .; v_call: TRBV7-9; j_call: TRBJ2-7; cdr3_nt: TGTGCCAGCAGCCGCCCCTTGAGTCCAGACTCCTACGAGCAGTACTTC; cdr3_aa: CASSRPLSPDSYEQYF
clone_size: .; d_call: TRBD2; v_call: TRBV11-3; j_call: TRBJ2-1; cdr3_nt: TGTGCCAGCAGCTTAAACCCGACTAGCGGGAGGGTCTACAATGAGCAGTTCTTC; cdr3_aa: CASSLNPTSGRVYNEQFF
clone_size: .; d_call: TRBD2; v_call: TRBV9; j_call: TRBJ2-1; cdr3_nt: TGTGCCAGCAAACGGACTAGCGGGTCCTACAATGAGCAGTTCTTC; cdr3_aa: CASKRTSGSYNEQFF
clone_size: .; d_call: TRBD1; v_call: TRBV5-1; j_call: TRBJ2-7; cdr3_nt: TGCGCCAGCAGCTTGGGTGCACAGGGGGCGGACGAGCAGTACTTC; cdr3_aa: CASSLGAQGADEQYF
clone_size: .; d_call: TRBD2; v_call: TRBV27; j_call: TRBJ2-2; cdr3_nt: TGTGCCAGCAGCCCGGGAGGAAGGACCGGGGAGCTGTTTTTT; cdr3_aa: CASSPGGRTGELFF
clone_size: .; d_call: .; v_call: TRBV30; j_call: TRBJ1-2; cdr3_nt: TGTGCCTGGAACCCGGTCGGATCCTATGGCTACACCTTC; cdr3_aa: CAWNPVGSYGYTF
clone_size: .; d_call: TRBD2; v_call: TRBV7-2; j_call: TRBJ2-7; cdr3_nt: TGTGCCAGCAGCTTGACGACTAGCGGTGCCTACGAGCAGTACTTC; cdr3_aa: CASSLTTSGAYEQYF
clone_size: .; d_call: .; v_call: TRBV10-1; j_call: TRBJ2-3; cdr3_nt: TGCGCCAGCGGTACAGGGGAGGCGCACGCAGATACGCAGTATTTT; cdr3_aa: CASGTGEAHADTQYF
clone_size: once; d_call: .; v_call: TRBV4-1; j_call: TRBJ2-3; cdr3_nt: TGCGCCAGCAGCCAAGTGAGGCAGCGGACTAGCACAGATACGCAGTATTTT; cdr3_aa: CASSQVRQRTSTDTQYF
clone_size: .; d_call: .; v_call: TRBV20-1; j_call: TRBJ1-5; cdr3_nt: TGCAGTGCTAGAGAGGAGGACCTCCAGCATTTT; cdr3_aa: CSAREEDLQHF
clone_size: .; d_call: .; v_call: TRBV5-5; j_call: TRBJ2-7; cdr3_nt: TGTGCCAGCAGCTTGCAGTCACAGTACTACGAGCAGTACTTC; cdr3_aa: CASSLQSQYYEQYF
clone_size: .; d_call: .; v_call: TRBV30; j_call: TRBJ1-2; cdr3_nt: TGTGCCTGGAGGACAACCGGCGGGGTGCGGGGTTATGGCTACACCTTC; cdr3_aa: CAWRTTGGVRGYGYTF
clone_size: once; d_call: .; v_call: TRBV7-9; j_call: TRBJ1-4; cdr3_nt: TGTGCCAGCAGTCTGATTGAAAAACTGTTTTTT; cdr3_aa: CASSLIEKLFF
clone_size: .; d_call: .; v_call: TRBV30; j_call: TRBJ1-2; cdr3_nt: TGTGCCTGGAGTAAAAGCCGCAGGGCTGGCTACACCTTC; cdr3_aa: CAWSKSRRAGYTF
clone_size: .; d_call: .; v_call: TRBV7-8; j_call: TRBJ2-1; cdr3_nt: TGTGCCAGCAGCTTAGTTCAGGACAATGAGCAGTTCTTC; cdr3_aa: CASSLVQDNEQFF
clone_size: .; d_call: .; v_call: TRBV6-6; j_call: TRBJ2-5; cdr3_nt: TGTGCCAGCAGCCAAAACGAGGTACAGGCAGAGACCCAGTACTTC; cdr3_aa: CASSQNEVQAETQYF
clone_size: .; d_call: TRBD2; v_call: TRBV5-1; j_call: TRBJ2-1; cdr3_nt: TGCGCCAGCAGCTTGGCCGAAGGGAGGGGACCAAACAATGAGCAGTTCTTC; cdr3_aa: CASSLAEGRGPNNEQFF
clone_size: .; d_call: TRBD1; v_call: TRBV28; j_call: TRBJ1-2; cdr3_nt: TGTGCCAGCAGTCCAGGGGGGCTCTATGGCTACACCTTC; cdr3_aa: CASSPGGLYGYTF